The 8 T cell receptor beta chains given below trace back to one sample, sequenced in a study of T cell responses to AZD1222 COVID-19 vaccine (dated by TCRdb to 2020 to 2023). Sample time point, as interpreted from the label and publication: about 28 days (+/-7) after the second vaccine dose. Receptor amplification or capture employed the immunoSEQ multiplex PCR assay. Not all clones reach the TCRdb copy of this immuneACCESS table, which keeps in-frame sequences only. Checked studies attribute under half of the gap to unresolved V genes and leave the rest unexplained. This sample holds 150,000 to 200,000 clones; roughly 94% were observed only once. Of the sample, under 6% falls within the top ten clones. This sample comprised peripheral blood, obtained 28 days after the second AZD1222 dose. These receptors came from an adult who received the AZD1222 COVID-19 vaccine.

The gene calls are TRBV28 and TRBJ1-5; no clear D gene. V lost 4 bases and J 3 bases, leaving 10 bases between the germline ends. Germline lookup yields CDR1 MDHEN and CDR2 SYDVKM. This CDR3 has 14 residues. The CDR3 coding sequence is TGTGCCAGCAGTTCGACGGGAAACAATCAGCCCCAGCATTTT. Translation: CASSSTGNNQPQHF.

This chain connects TRBV18 to TRBJ2-1, with a possible D match to TRBD1 (5 bases). The CDR3 extends over 16 amino acids. CDR1 KGHSH and CDR2 LQKENI come from the germline V gene. V lost 2 bases to trimming and J lost 0 bases, with 11 bases between them. This CDR3 reads CASSPGQGLSYNEQFF. The CDR3 region has the DNA TGTGCCAGCTCACCAGGTCAGGGCCTCTCCTACAATGAGCAGTTCTTC.

V usage is TRBV30 and J usage is TRBJ1-2; D is unclear. The germline V gene encodes CDR1 GTSNPN and CDR2 SVGIG (reference sequence). Trimming left V 2 bases short and J 3 bases short, with 13 bases between. The CDR3 is made up of 14 amino acids. The CDR3 loop is CAWSSGPPDYGYTF. The CDR3, as DNA: TGTGCCTGGAGTTCCGGGCCACCTGACTATGGCTACACCTTC.

The chain couples TRBV6-4 to TRBJ1-2; D possibly corresponds to TRBD1 (5 bases). Germline CDR1 is MRHNA and CDR2 is SNTAGT. Trimming stripped 5 bases from V and 8 bases from J, with 18 bases between. The CDR3 length is 14 residues. The CDR3 loop is CASSPLLGTGGYTF. The CDR3 coding sequence is TGTGCCAGCAGTCCCCTCCTGGGGACCGGCGGCTACACCTTC.

This chain links TRBV18 with TRBJ1-1; TRBD1 is a possible D gene (6 bases). The CDR3 contains 13 residues. Trimming shortened V by 6 bases and J by 1 base, and 9 bases separated the two germline ends. Germline assignment: CDR1 KGHSH and CDR2 LQKENI. The CDR3 DNA sequence: TGTGCCAGCTCGTCGGGACAGAACACTGAAGCTTTCTTT. This gives the protein CASSSGQNTEAFF. The entire variable domain, with the rest obtained from reference TRBV18 and TRBJ1-1, is as follows: NAGVMQNPRHLVRRRGQEARLRCSPMKGHSHVYWYRQLPEEGLKFMVYLQKENIIDESGMPKERFSAEFPKEGPSILRIQQVVRGDSAAYFCASSSGQNTEAFFGQGTRLTVV.

The CDR3 DNA reads TGTGCCAGCAAGGGGTGGGGGCTACACGAGCAGTACTTC. Translating gives CASKGWGLHEQYF. V usage is TRBV28 and J usage is TRBJ2-7, with D tentatively TRBD1 (6 bases). The CDR3 covers 13 residues. Germline CDR1 and CDR2: MDHEN and SYDVKM. Between the trimmed V and J ends, which lost 7 bases and 5 bases, there was a span of 15 bases.

In DNA form, the CDR3 reads TGTGCCAGCAGCTTAGACTCTTACTACGAGCAGTACTTC. Protein sequence: CASSLDSYYEQYF. The V call is TRBV7-6, the J call TRBJ2-7, with D unresolved. Germline-derived CDR1 and CDR2 are SGHVS and FNYEAQ. Trimming removed 1 base from V and 3 bases from J, with 7 bases in between. The CDR3 is 13 residues long.

The chain recombines TRBV15 with TRBJ1-3, with D perhaps matching TRBD1 (5 bases). The V end was cut by 5 bases, the J end by 2 bases, with 13 bases between. This CDR3 is 15 amino acids long. Germline CDR1 reads LNHNV; CDR2 reads YYDKDF (reference sequence). The CDR3: CATSRRGTAGNTIYF. CDR3 in DNA: TGTGCCACCAGCCGAAGGGGAACGGCTGGAAACACCATATATTTT. The whole variable domain, remainder taken from reference TRBV15 and TRBJ1-3, is DAMVIQNPRYQVTQFGKPVTLSCSQTLNHNVMYWYQQKSSQAPKLLFHYYDKDFNNEADTPDNFQSRRPNTSFCFLDIRSPGLGDTAMYLCATSRRGTAGNTIYFGEGSWLTVV.